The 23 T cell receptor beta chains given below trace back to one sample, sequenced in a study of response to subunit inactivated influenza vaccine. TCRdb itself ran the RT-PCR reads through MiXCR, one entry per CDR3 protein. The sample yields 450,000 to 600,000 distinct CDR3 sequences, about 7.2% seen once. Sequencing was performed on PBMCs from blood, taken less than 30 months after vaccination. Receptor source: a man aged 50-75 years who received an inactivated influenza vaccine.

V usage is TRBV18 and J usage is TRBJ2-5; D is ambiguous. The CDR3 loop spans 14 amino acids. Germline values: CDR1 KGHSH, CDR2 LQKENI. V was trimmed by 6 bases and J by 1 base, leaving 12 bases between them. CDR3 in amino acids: CASSLSRSQETQYF. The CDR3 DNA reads TGTGCCAGCTCGCTATCGCGTAGCCAAGAGACCCAGTACTTC. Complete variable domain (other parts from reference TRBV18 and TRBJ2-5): NAGVMQNPRHLVRRRGQEARLRCSPMKGHSHVYWYRQLPEEGLKFMVYLQKENIIDESGMPKERFSAEFPKEGPSILRIQQVVRGDSAAYFCASSLSRSQETQYFGPGTRLLVL.

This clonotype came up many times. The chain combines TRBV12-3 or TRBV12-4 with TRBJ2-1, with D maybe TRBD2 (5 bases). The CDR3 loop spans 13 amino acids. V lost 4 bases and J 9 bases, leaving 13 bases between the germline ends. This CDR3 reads CASSSPGRGEQFF. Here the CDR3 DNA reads TGTGCCAGCAGTTCTCCCGGACGGGGTGAGCAGTTCTTC.

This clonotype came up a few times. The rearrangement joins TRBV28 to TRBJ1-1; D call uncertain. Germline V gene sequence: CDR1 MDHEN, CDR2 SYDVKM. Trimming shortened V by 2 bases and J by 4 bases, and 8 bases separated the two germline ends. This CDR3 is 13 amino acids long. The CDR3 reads CASSLGFPTEAFF. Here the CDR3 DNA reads TGTGCCAGCAGTTTAGGGTTCCCCACTGAAGCTTTCTTT. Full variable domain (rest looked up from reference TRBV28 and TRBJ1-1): DVKVTQSSRYLVKRTGEKVFLECVQDMDHENMFWYRQDPGLGLRLIYFSYDVKMKEKGDIPEGYSVSREKKERFSLILESASTNQTSMYLCASSLGFPTEAFFGQGTRLTVV.

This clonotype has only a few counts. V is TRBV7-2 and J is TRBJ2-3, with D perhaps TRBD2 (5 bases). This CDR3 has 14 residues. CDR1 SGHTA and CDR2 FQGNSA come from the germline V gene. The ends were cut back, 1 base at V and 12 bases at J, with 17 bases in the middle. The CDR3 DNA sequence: TGTGCCAGCAGCTTAGAACGGGGTACTGGGAGACAGTATTTT. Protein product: CASSLERGTGRQYF.

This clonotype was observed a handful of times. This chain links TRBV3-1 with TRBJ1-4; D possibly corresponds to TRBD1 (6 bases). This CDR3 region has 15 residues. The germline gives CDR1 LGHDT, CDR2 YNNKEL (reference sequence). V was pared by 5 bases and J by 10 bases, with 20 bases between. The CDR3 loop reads CASSSTKGERRKLFF. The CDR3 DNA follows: TGTGCCAGCAGCTCCACGAAGGGGGAACGTAGAAAACTGTTTTTT.

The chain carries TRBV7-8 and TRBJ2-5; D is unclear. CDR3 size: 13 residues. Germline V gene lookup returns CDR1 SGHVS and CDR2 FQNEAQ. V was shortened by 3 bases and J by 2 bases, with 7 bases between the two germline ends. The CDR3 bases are TGTGCCAGCAGCTTCAGACGGCAAGAGACCCAGTACTTC. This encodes CASSFRRQETQYF.

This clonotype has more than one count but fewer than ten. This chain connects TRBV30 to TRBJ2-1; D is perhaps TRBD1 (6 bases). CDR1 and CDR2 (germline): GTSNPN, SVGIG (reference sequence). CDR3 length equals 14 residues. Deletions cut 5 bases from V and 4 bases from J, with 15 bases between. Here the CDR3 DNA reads TGTGCCTGGGATACGGGACACGGTTACAATGAGCAGTTCTTC. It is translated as CAWDTGHGYNEQFF.

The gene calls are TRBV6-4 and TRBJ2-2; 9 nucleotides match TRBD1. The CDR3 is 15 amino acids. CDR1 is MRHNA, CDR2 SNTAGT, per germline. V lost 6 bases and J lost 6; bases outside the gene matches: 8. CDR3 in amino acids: CASSYTGGNAGELFF. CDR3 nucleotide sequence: TGTGCCAGCAGCTACACAGGGGGCAACGCCGGGGAGCTGTTTTTT.

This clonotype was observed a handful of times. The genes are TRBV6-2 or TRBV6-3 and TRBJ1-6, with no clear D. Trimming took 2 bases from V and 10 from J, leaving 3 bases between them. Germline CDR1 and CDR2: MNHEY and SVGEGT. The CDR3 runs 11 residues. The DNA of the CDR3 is TGTGCCAGCAGTTACCCGTCACCCCTCCACTTT. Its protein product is CASSYPSPLHF.

The CDR3 DNA sequence: TGTGCCAGCAGCGGGACACTCTACGAGCAGTACTTC. Translated, it gives CASSGTLYEQYF. The chain couples TRBV5-5 to TRBJ2-7; D perhaps matches TRBD1 (6 bases). CDR1 and CDR2 (germline): SGHKS, YYEKEE (reference sequence). CDR3 length: 12 residues. Trimming took 4 bases from V and 3 from J, leaving 8 bases between them.

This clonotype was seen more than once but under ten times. The CDR3 DNA sequence: TGTGCCAGCCGCCTACAGGGGAACACTGAAGCTTTCTTT. Residues: CASRLQGNTEAFF. This chain uses TRBV6-2 or TRBV6-3 with TRBJ1-1; TRBD1 is a possible D gene (6 bases). Trimming removed 8 bases at V and 1 base at J, with 11 bases between. The CDR3 has 13 amino acids. Germline V gives CDR1 MNHEY, CDR2 SVGEGT.

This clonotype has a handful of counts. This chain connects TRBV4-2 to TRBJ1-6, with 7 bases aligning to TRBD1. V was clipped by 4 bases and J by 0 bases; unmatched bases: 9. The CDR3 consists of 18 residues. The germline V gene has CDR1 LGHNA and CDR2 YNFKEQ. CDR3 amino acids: CASSPRQGISSYNSPLHF. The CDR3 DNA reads TGTGCCAGCAGCCCAAGACAGGGTATATCCTCCTATAATTCACCCCTCCACTTT.

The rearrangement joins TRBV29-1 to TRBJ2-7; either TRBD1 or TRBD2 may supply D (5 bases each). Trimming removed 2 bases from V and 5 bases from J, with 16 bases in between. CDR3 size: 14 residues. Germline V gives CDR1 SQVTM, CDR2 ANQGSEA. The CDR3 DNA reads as TGCAGCGTTGAATATTTTGAGCGAGGGGACGAGCAGTACTTC. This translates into CSVEYFERGDEQYF.

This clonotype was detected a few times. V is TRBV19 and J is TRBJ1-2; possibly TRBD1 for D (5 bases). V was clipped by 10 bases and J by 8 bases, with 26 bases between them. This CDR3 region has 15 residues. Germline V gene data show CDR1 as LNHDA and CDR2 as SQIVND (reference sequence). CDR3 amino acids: CATLTGSGGIGGYTF. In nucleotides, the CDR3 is TGTGCCACCCTAACAGGTTCGGGAGGGATAGGAGGCTACACCTTC.

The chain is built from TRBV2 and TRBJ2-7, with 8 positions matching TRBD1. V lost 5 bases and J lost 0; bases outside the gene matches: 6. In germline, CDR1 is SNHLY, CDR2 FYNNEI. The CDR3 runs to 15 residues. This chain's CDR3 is CASSPDRGLSYEQYF. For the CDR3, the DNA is TGTGCCAGCAGTCCCGACAGGGGACTCTCCTACGAGCAGTACTTC. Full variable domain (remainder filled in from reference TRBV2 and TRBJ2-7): EPEVTQTPSHQVTQMGQEVILRCVPISNHLYFYWYRQILGQKVEFLVSFYNNEISEKSEIFDDQFSVERPDGSNFTLKIRSTKLEDSAMYFCASSPDRGLSYEQYFGPGTRLTVT.

CDR3 bases: TGCAGTGCTAGAGATGGGGCATCGTCTGGGTATGGCTACACCTTC. This encodes CSARDGASSGYGYTF. The rearrangement joins TRBV20-1 to TRBJ1-2; D is possibly TRBD1 (5 bases). Germline V gene data show CDR1 as DFQATT and CDR2 as SNEGSKA (reference sequence). This CDR3 has 15 amino acids. Trimming removed 0 bases at V and 5 bases at J, with 16 bases between.

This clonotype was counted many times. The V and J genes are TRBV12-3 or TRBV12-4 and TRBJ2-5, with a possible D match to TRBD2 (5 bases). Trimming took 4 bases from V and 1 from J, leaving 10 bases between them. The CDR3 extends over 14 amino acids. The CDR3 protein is CASSSGLTQETQYF. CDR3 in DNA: TGTGCCAGCAGTTCCGGACTCACCCAAGAGACCCAGTACTTC.

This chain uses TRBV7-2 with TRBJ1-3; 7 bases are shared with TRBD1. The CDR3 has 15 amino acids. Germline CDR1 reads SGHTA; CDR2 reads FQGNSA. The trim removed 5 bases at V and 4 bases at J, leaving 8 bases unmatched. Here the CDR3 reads CASSPPGQPGNTIYF. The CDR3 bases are TGTGCCAGCAGCCCCCCGGGACAGCCAGGAAACACCATATATTTT.

CDR3 loop: CSVGRDGPRNEQFF. The DNA of the CDR3 is TGCAGCGTTGGCCGGGACGGACCAAGGAATGAGCAGTTCTTC. The J gene is TRBJ2-1, the V gene TRBV29-1, with D possibly being TRBD1 or TRBD2 (5 bases each). Trimming took off 4 bases at V and 7 bases at J, with 17 bases between the two ends. The CDR3 runs to 14 residues. Germline values: CDR1 SQVTM, CDR2 ANQGSEA.

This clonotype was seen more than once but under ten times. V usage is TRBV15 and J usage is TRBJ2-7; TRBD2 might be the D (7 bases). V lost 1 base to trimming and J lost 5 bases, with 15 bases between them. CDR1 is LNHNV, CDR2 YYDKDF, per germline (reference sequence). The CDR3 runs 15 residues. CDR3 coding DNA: TGTGCCACCAGCAGAGTTAGGGGGGGGGCCGACGAGCAGTACTTC. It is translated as CATSRVRGGADEQYF.

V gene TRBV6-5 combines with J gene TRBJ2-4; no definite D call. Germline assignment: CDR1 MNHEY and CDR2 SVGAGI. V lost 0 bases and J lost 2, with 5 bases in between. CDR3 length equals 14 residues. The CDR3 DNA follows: TGTGCCAGCAGTTACTCCCCATCCAAAAACATTCAGTACTTC. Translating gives CASSYSPSKNIQYF.

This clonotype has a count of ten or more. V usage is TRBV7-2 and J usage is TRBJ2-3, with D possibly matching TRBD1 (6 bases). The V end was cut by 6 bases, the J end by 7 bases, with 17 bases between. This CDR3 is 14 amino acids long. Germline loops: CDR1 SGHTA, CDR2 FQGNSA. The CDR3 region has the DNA TGTGCCAGCAGTCCTCAGGGACATAGAAATACGCAGTATTTT. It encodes CASSPQGHRNTQYF. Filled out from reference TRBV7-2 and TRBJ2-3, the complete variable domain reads GAGVSQSPSNKVTEKGKDVELRCDPISGHTALYWYRQSLGQGLEFLIYFQGNSAPDKSGLPSDRFSAERTGGSVSTLTIQRTQQEDSAVYLCASSPQGHRNTQYFGPGTRLTVL.

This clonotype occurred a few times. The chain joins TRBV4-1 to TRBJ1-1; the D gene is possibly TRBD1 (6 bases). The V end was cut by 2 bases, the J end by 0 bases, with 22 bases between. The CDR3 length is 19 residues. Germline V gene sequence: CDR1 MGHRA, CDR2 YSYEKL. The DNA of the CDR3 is TGCGCCAGCAGCCAACCTCTGGGGGCTTTGCCCGGGCTGAACACTGAAGCTTTCTTT. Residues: CASSQPLGALPGLNTEAFF.